The rows below give T cell receptor beta chains drawn from one sample of a study of control samples from healthy donors and cancer patients. Data came from immunoSEQ multiplex PCR; TCRdb stores just in-frame clones and leaves some out. The repertoire has around 120,000 clones, roughly 90% of them found once; the top ten carry 6.5% to 9%. Sequencing was performed on blood. These receptors came from a woman under 30 in good health. The CDR3 runs from the conserved cysteine through the conserved F or W. A D gene is named only where the DNA matches it firmly. The size field is filled for only some rows; it gives once, few, many or a size class.

v_gene	j_gene	d_gene	abundance	CDR3aa	CDR3nt
TRBV4-3	TRBJ1-1	TRBD1	once	CASSQEQGMNTEAFF	TGCGCCAGCAGCCAAGAACAGGGGATGAACACTGAAGCTTTCTTT
TRBV24-1	TRBJ2-3	TRBD2	.	CATSDFGPSRSGGPGNLDTQYF	TGTGCCACCAGTGATTTCGGCCCTTCGCGGTCGGGGGGGCCAGGGAATCTGGATACGCAGTATTTT
TRBV6-2/TRBV6-3	TRBJ1-1	.	.	CASSYHMGVGGYTEAFF	TGTGCCAGCAGTTACCACATGGGCGTCGGGGGTTACACTGAAGCTTTCTTT
TRBV28	TRBJ2-5	TRBD2	.	CASIGTTLQAWETQYF	TGTGCCAGCATCGGGACTACCCTTCAAGCTTGGGAGACCCAGTACTTC
TRBV29-1	TRBJ1-2	TRBD1	.	CSVEDLRQGYGYTF	TGCAGCGTTGAAGACCTCCGACAGGGCTATGGCTACACCTTC
TRBV7-2	TRBJ1-1	.	.	CASSLGLGGEAFF	TGTGCCAGCAGCTTAGGCCTAGGGGGTGAAGCTTTCTTT
TRBV7-2	TRBJ2-5	TRBD2	once	CASSHSRFSGGEYQETQYF	TGTGCCAGCAGCCATTCCCGGTTTAGCGGGGGGGAGTACCAAGAGACCCAGTACTTC
TRBV7-9	TRBJ2-7	.	.	CASSLDDNYEQYF	TGTGCCAGCAGCTTAGACGACAACTACGAGCAGTACTTC
TRBV7-6	TRBJ2-1	.	.	CASSKLGNYGGRSVGEQFF	TGTGCCAGCAGCAAACTCGGGAATTATGGTGGGAGGTCGGTTGGTGAGCAGTTCTTC
TRBV5-8	TRBJ1-4	.	.	CASSLGGRSTNEKLFF	TGTGCCAGCAGCTTGGGAGGCAGATCAACTAATGAAAAACTGTTTTTT
TRBV5-1	TRBJ1-2	.	.	CASSLNPRLNYGYTF	TGCGCCAGCAGCTTGAACCCGCGACTTAACTATGGCTACACCTTC
TRBV28	TRBJ1-5	.	few	CASSFNQPQHF	TGTGCCAGCAGTTTTAATCAGCCCCAGCATTTT
TRBV30	TRBJ1-5	TRBD1	.	CAWNLNRGVLHF	TGTGCCTGGAATTTGAACAGGGGGGTTCTCCATTTT
TRBV28	TRBJ2-7	TRBD1	.	CASFRAGGQGTSEQYF	TGTGCCAGTTTTAGGGCGGGGGGACAGGGGACTTCCGAGCAGTACTTC
TRBV28	TRBJ2-3	.	.	CASSLSRTNYTDTQYF	TGTGCCAGCAGTTTATCGCGGACTAACTACACAGATACGCAGTATTTT
TRBV12-5	TRBJ1-2	.	.	CARGRGVGVGDYGYTF	TGTGCTAGGGGCCGGGGGGTAGGAGTTGGGGACTATGGCTACACCTTC
TRBV27	TRBJ1-2	TRBD1	.	CASSLSGDRGNYGYTF	TGTGCCAGCAGTTTATCGGGCGACAGGGGTAACTATGGCTACACCTTC
TRBV28	TRBJ2-1	.	.	CASSLEASLSYNEQFF	TGTGCCAGCAGTTTAGAAGCTAGCTTATCCTACAATGAGCAGTTCTTC
TRBV7-9	TRBJ2-2	.	.	CASDLDGELFF	TGTGCCAGCGACCTGGACGGGGAGCTGTTTTTT
TRBV5-1	TRBJ2-2	TRBD1	.	CASTWPGTVPNTGELFF	TGCGCCAGCACCTGGCCCGGGACAGTACCGAACACCGGGGAGCTGTTTTTT
TRBV5-1	TRBJ1-2	.	.	CASSLERVGWGYTF	TGCGCCAGCAGCTTGGAACGTGTTGGGTGGGGCTACACCTTC
TRBV7-9	TRBJ1-4	.	.	CASSLAGGRPNEKLFF	TGTGCCAGCAGCTTAGCGGGGGGGCGCCCTAATGAAAAACTGTTTTTT
TRBV4-1	TRBJ2-3	TRBD1	.	CASSFQSEGQACTDTQYF	TGCGCCAGCAGCTTCCAGTCAGAGGGACAGGCATGCACAGATACGCAGTATTTT
TRBV7-8	TRBJ2-5	.	once	CASSFYSETQYF	TGTGCCAGCAGCTTCTACTCGGAGACCCAGTACTTC
TRBV4-3	TRBJ2-3	.	.	CASSQDTRGEGVLDTQYF	TGCGCCAGCAGCCAAGACACGAGGGGGGAGGGAGTATTAGATACGCAGTATTTT
TRBV27	TRBJ1-3	.	.	CASSQTFSGNTIYF	TGTGCCAGCAGTCAAACCTTCTCTGGAAACACCATATATTTT
TRBV4-2	TRBJ2-3	TRBD2	.	CASSQVSAGGPDRTDTQYF	TGTGCCAGCAGCCAAGTTTCGGCGGGAGGGCCAGATCGGACAGATACGCAGTATTTT
TRBV24-1	TRBJ2-2	TRBD2	.	CATSEGGVITGELFF	TGTGCCACCAGTGAGGGGGGGGTAATCACCGGGGAGCTGTTTTTT
TRBV27	TRBJ2-1	TRBD2	.	CASSLAGGDNEQFF	TGTGCCAGCAGTCTAGCGGGGGGCGACAATGAGCAGTTCTTC
TRBV30	TRBJ1-1	.	.	CAWSSHPYGGPEAFF	TGTGCCTGGAGTTCCCACCCGTATGGGGGACCTGAAGCTTTCTTT
TRBV28	TRBJ2-1	.	.	CASIDRGLTEQHNEQFF	TGTGCCAGCATAGATAGGGGATTGACGGAGCAACACAATGAGCAGTTCTTC
TRBV28	TRBJ1-5	.	.	CASSSPRGTQPQHF	TGTGCCAGCAGTTCCCCTCGGGGGACTCAGCCCCAGCATTTT
TRBV19	TRBJ2-7	TRBD2	.	CASSIGGRAYEQYF	TGTGCCAGTAGTATCGGCGGGAGAGCCTACGAGCAGTACTTC
TRBV4-2	TRBJ1-1	.	.	CASSSVRGAMNTEAFF	TGTGCCAGCAGCTCGGTCCGGGGGGCCATGAACACTGAAGCTTTCTTT